The 30 T cell receptor beta chains below come from one sample, sequenced in a study of tumor-infiltrating lymphocytes in oesophageal squamous cell carcinoma. TCRdb independently ran MiXCR on the PCR reads; one entry per CDR3 protein. The sample comprises 3,500 to 4,000 distinct CDR3 sequences, approximately 19% of which are singletons, and around 50% rests with the top ten. Sequencing was performed on normal esophageal tissue next to the tumor. These receptors were taken from a male donor with esophageal squamous cell carcinoma.

The chain links TRBV7-2 to TRBJ2-5; no clear D. The CDR3 is made up of 12 amino acids. CDR1 and CDR2 (germline): SGHTA, FQGNSA. V lost 5 bases to trimming and J lost 4 bases, with 8 bases between them. CDR3 loop: CASSDLPETQYF. CDR3 nucleotides: TGTGCCAGCAGCGACCTTCCAGAGACCCAGTACTTC.

This clonotype was recorded many times. The chain joins TRBV11-2 to TRBJ2-7; no clear D. This CDR3 spans 15 amino acids. V lost 5 bases to trimming and J lost 1 base, with 15 bases between them. Germline V gives CDR1 SGHAT, CDR2 FQNNGV. This chain's CDR3 is CASSHGSVSSYEQYF. The CDR3 DNA follows: TGTGCCAGCAGCCATGGTAGTGTCAGTTCCTACGAGCAGTACTTC.

This clonotype is termed medium-sized (0.01 to 0.1%). The gene calls are TRBV7-6 and TRBJ1-2; 10 bases are shared with TRBD1. Germline lookup yields CDR1 SGHVS and CDR2 FNYEAQ. CDR3 length: 12 residues. The CDR3 DNA reads TGTGCAACCGGGACAGGGGTTTTCGGCTACACCTTC. The encoded protein is CATGTGVFGYTF.

This clonotype has more than one count but fewer than ten. The rearrangement links TRBV6-1 to TRBJ2-7; 10 bases match TRBD1. J lost 4 bases, V lost 6 bases, and 9 bases had no gene match. In germline, CDR1 is MNHNS, CDR2 SASEGT. The CDR3 consists of 15 residues. The CDR3 loop is CASRGSGTGVYEQYF. The CDR3 DNA sequence: TGTGCCAGCAGGGGATCCGGGACAGGGGTTTACGAGCAGTACTTC.

This clonotype has at least ten counts. The chain combines TRBV11-2 with TRBJ2-5; D perhaps matches TRBD2 (6 bases). The length of the CDR3 is 15 residues. CDR1 is SGHAT and CDR2 is FQNNGV in the germline V gene. The ends were cut back, 0 bases at V and 5 bases at J, with 13 bases in the middle. This CDR3 reads CASSLEGGWGETQYF. CDR3 DNA sequence: TGTGCCAGCAGCTTAGAGGGAGGCTGGGGGGAGACCCAGTACTTC.

This chain joins TRBV6-1 and TRBJ1-2; TRBD1 agrees at 8 bases. The junction had 6 bases not matched to a gene; V was cut back by 6 bases and J by 0 bases. Germline V gene data show CDR1 as MNHNS and CDR2 as SASEGT. CDR3 length equals 15 residues. CDR3 residues: CASSPEDRANYGYTF. CDR3 in DNA: TGTGCCAGCAGCCCGGAGGACAGGGCTAACTATGGCTACACCTTC.

This chain links TRBV2 with TRBJ2-1; 7 nucleotides line up with TRBD2. The J call is doubtful: the DNA matches TRBJ2-7 better. The CDR3 is made up of 13 amino acids. Germline CDR1 SNHLY, CDR2 FYNNEI. The CDR3, as DNA: TGTGCCAGCAGTGTGGGGACTACTTACGAGCAGTACTTC. It yields the protein CASSVGTTYEQYF.

Sample share makes this clonotype medium-sized. This may stem from a read error, because a much larger clone lies one nucleotide away. The chain uses TRBV7-3 and TRBJ2-7; 13 bases align to TRBD2. The J segment lost 7 bases and the V segment lost 5 bases, leaving 11 bases of the junction unmatched. Germline-derived CDR1 and CDR2 are SGHTA and FQGTGA. The CDR3 is made up of 16 amino acids. CDR3 sequence reads: CASSPSGLAGFSEQYF. The CDR3 DNA is TGTGCCAGCAGCCCGTCGGGACTAGCGGGGTTTAGTGAGCAGTACTTC.

This clonotype was counted many times. CDR3 nucleotide sequence: TGTGCCAGCAGCTTAGGGGGTCTAGATGGTACGCAGTATTTT. As protein: CASSLGGLDGTQYF. The genes are TRBV11-2 and TRBJ2-3; D remains unclear. Between the trimmed V and J ends, which lost 1 base and 8 bases, there was a span of 13 bases. This CDR3 is 14 amino acids long. Germline V gives CDR1 SGHAT, CDR2 FQNNGV.

As for this clonotype: The conserved closing phenylalanine or tryptophan is absent in this CDR3, likely reflecting a read error. Because the CDR3's place on the DNA is in doubt, the DNA is left out and the CDR3 is given as listed by TCRdb. V gene TRBV24-1 combines with J gene TRBJ2-1. Germline V gene data show CDR1 as KGHDR and CDR2 as SFDVKD. 13 amino acids form the CDR3, both terminal residues included. This CDR3 reads CATSYGLGYTFGS.

The chain recombines TRBV11-3 with TRBJ2-2, with 7 bases matching TRBD1. The trim removed 2 bases at V and 7 bases at J, leaving 10 bases unmatched. Germline lookup yields CDR1 SGHNT and CDR2 YENEEA. The CDR3 length is 16 residues. The CDR3 protein is CASSLSEGQSNGELFF. CDR3 sequence (DNA): TGTGCCAGCAGCTTATCCGAGGGACAGTCTAACGGGGAGCTGTTTTTT.

About this clonotype itself: The CDR3 carries no conserved terminal phenylalanine or tryptophan, so it likely arises from a read error. Because the CDR3's place on the DNA is in doubt, the DNA is left out and the CDR3 is given as listed by TCRdb. The chain is built from TRBV7-2 and TRBJ2-3; the DNA was not compared with TRBD2, the D call given in the table. Germline loops: CDR1 SGHTA, CDR2 FQGNSA. The CDR3 length is 17 residues, termini included. The CDR3 sequence: CASSYVGLAGDEQFFGP.

This clonotype has just a few counts. J is TRBJ2-7 and V is TRBV2; unclear D gene. V was cut by 1 base and J by 2 bases, with 6 bases left in between. This CDR3 region has 13 residues. In germline, CDR1 is SNHLY, CDR2 FYNNEI. CDR3 DNA sequence: TGTGCCAGCAGTGAAGGCGTAGCCTACGAGCAGTACTTC. Protein product: CASSEGVAYEQYF. Together with reference TRBV2 and TRBJ2-7, the CDR3 gives the full variable domain: EPEVTQTPSHQVTQMGQEVILRCVPISNHLYFYWYRQILGQKVEFLVSFYNNEISEKSEIFDDQFSVERPDGSNFTLKIRSTKLEDSAMYFCASSEGVAYEQYFGPGTRLTVT.

By sample fraction, this clonotype is medium-sized. The chain couples TRBV28 to TRBJ2-3, with D possibly being TRBD2 (5 bases). CDR1 is MDHEN, CDR2 SYDVKM, per germline. V was cut by 2 bases and J by 2 bases, with 14 bases left in between. The CDR3 runs 16 residues. The CDR3: CASSLEGSGTTDTQYF. The CDR3 DNA reads as TGTGCCAGCAGTTTAGAGGGATCAGGCACCACAGATACGCAGTATTTT.

This clonotype was recorded at least ten times. The chain uses TRBV28 and TRBJ2-1; D is undetermined. The germline V gene encodes CDR1 MDHEN and CDR2 SYDVKM. V was trimmed by 5 bases and J by 8 bases, leaving 10 bases between them. CDR3 size: 12 residues. CDR3 nucleotides: TGTGCCAGCAGTGATACGGCTGATGAGCAGTTCTTC. This translates into CASSDTADEQFF.

This clonotype is medium-sized in the sample. V and J are TRBV7-2 and TRBJ2-5, with TRBD2 matching 10 bases. Germline values: CDR1 SGHTA, CDR2 FQGNSA. This CDR3 is built from 15 residues. The trim removed 5 bases at V and 0 bases at J, leaving 3 bases unmatched. The DNA for the CDR3 is TGTGCCAGCAGCCGAGCGGGGGGGTACCAAGAGACCCAGTACTTC. It is translated as CASSRAGGYQETQYF.

In this sample, this clonotype turned up a few times. The chain couples TRBV12-3 or TRBV12-4 to TRBJ2-7; 9 bases line up with TRBD2. The tail of the sequence fits TRBJ2-1 better, so the J call may be wrong. The CDR3 totals 16 residues. The CDR3 region has the DNA TGTGCCAGCAGTTTCTCTGGCGGGGGGGCGGGGAATGAGCAGTTCTTC. Its translation is CASSFSGGGAGNEQFF.

V usage is TRBV7-2 and J usage is TRBJ2-1; D is possibly TRBD1 (5 bases). The J call may be incorrect, as the DNA end agrees better with TRBJ2-5. Germline CDR1 reads SGHTA; CDR2 reads FQGNSA. This CDR3 contains 16 residues. CDR3 region: CASSLAGVGVGETQYF. The CDR3 nucleotides read TGTGCCAGCAGCTTAGCAGGGGTCGGTGTTGGAGAGACCCAGTACTTC.

On this clonotype itself: It is unclear where the CDR3 begins or ends on the DNA, so no DNA is shown, and the CDR3 is as TCRdb lists it. The V gene is TRBV7-6, the J gene TRBJ2-7; TRBD1 is the table's D call and was not checked against the DNA. With termini counted, the CDR3 has 16 amino acids. In germline, CDR1 is SGHVS, CDR2 FNYEAQ. The CDR3: CASSQRFGPGSRGEYF.

In this sample, this clonotype turned up many times. The V call is TRBV7-9, the J call TRBJ1-1, with D unresolved. Trimming took off 5 bases at V and 4 bases at J, with 8 bases between the two ends. The germline CDR1 and CDR2 sequences are SEHNR and FQNEAQ (reference sequence). This CDR3 spans 12 amino acids. DNA of the CDR3: TGTGCCAGCAGCCAACAGCCCACTGAAGCTTTCTTT. Translating it yields CASSQQPTEAFF.

With regard to this clonotype: The CDR3 carries no conserved terminal phenylalanine or tryptophan, so it likely arises from a read error. The limits of the CDR3 on the DNA are not certain, so only TCRdb's listed CDR3 is given. The chain couples TRBV7-3 to TRBJ2-5; TRBD1 was called by the table and not checked on the DNA. CDR1 SGHTA and CDR2 FQGTGA come from the germline V gene. Inclusive of both ends, the CDR3 amounts to 12 amino acids. The CDR3 reads CASSIEGPRGLL.

This clonotype has only a few counts. The chain uses TRBV24-1 and TRBJ2-3, with a weak D call TRBD1 (5 bases). Germline V gives CDR1 KGHDR, CDR2 SFDVKD. The CDR3 spans 12 residues. Trimming took off 7 bases at V and 12 bases at J, with 16 bases between the two ends. CDR3 protein: CATSRAGITQYF. The CDR3 coding sequence is TGTGCCACCAGCCGCGCAGGGATTACCCAGTATTTT.

Ten or more counts support this clonotype. It is likely a read error, because the conserved phenylalanine at the end of the CDR3 is missing. The DNA is omitted, as the CDR3 cannot be located on it reliably, and the CDR3 follows TCRdb's listing. The chain is built from TRBV7-2 and TRBJ2-7; the D call of TRBD2 is as the table states it, not checked on the DNA. 16 amino acids form the CDR3, both terminal residues included. Germline-derived CDR1 and CDR2 are SGHTA and FQGNSA. The CDR3 sequence: CASSLALSDPGYTFGS.

The chain combines TRBV24-1 with TRBJ2-1; tentative D call: TRBD2 (6 bases). CDR3 size: 15 residues. The V end was cut by 3 bases, the J end by 3 bases, with 11 bases between. CDR1 and CDR2 from the germline V gene are KGHDR and SFDVKD. The CDR3 sequence: CATSDPIGGYNEQFF. The DNA for the CDR3 is TGTGCCACCAGTGATCCCATCGGGGGCTACAATGAGCAGTTCTTC.

The chain combines TRBV2 with TRBJ2-3; the D gene is possibly TRBD2 (5 bases). Germline V gene data show CDR1 as SNHLY and CDR2 as FYNNEI. Between the trimmed V and J ends, which lost 1 base and 14 bases, there was a span of 16 bases. This CDR3 region has 13 residues. The CDR3 loop is CASSEVSTGELYF. CDR3 bases: TGTGCCAGCAGTGAAGTATCAACCGGGGAGCTGTATTTT.

J is TRBJ2-2 and V is TRBV5-1; 8 bases map to TRBD1. Germline CDR1 SGHRS, CDR2 YFSETQ. V shed 3 bases, J shed 3 bases, and the junction held 7 bases outside the gene matches. The CDR3 is made up of 16 amino acids. CDR3 sequence (DNA): TGCGCCAGCAGCTCGGCGGGCAGGGGGCACACCGGGGAGCTGTTTTTT. Encoded protein: CASSSAGRGHTGELFF.

This clonotype was observed many times. This chain joins TRBV5-6 and TRBJ2-3, with D tentatively TRBD1 or TRBD2 (6 bases each). The CDR3 loop spans 15 amino acids. Trimming stripped 2 bases from V and 5 bases from J, with 15 bases between. The germline gives CDR1 SGHDT, CDR2 YYEEEE. In DNA, the CDR3 is TGTGCCAGCAGCTTTTCGGGGGCCGGGAGAGATACGCAGTATTTT. Translation gives CASSFSGAGRDTQYF.

Concerning this clonotype itself: At one boundary the junction diverges from the germline segment, which might be a read error. This chain joins TRBV24-1 and TRBJ2-7, with D tentatively TRBD1 or TRBD2 (5 bases each). Germline CDR1 reads KGHDR; CDR2 reads SFDVKD. CDR3 length: 15 residues. CDR3 sequence: CVTSDGDLGTDTQYF. Written as DNA, the CDR3 is TGTGTCACCAGTGATGGGGACCTTGGCACAGATACGCAGTACTTC.

This clonotype was recorded many times. The chain employs TRBV14 and TRBJ2-3; TRBD1 agrees at 10 bases. This CDR3 spans 15 amino acids. Trimming removed 2 bases from V and 5 bases from J; junction bases left unmatched: 4. Germline V CDR1 and CDR2: SGHDN, FVKESK. CDR3 protein: CASSQRTGGIDTQYF. CDR3 nucleotides: TGTGCCAGCAGCCAAAGGACAGGGGGAATAGATACGCAGTATTTT.

This clonotype has more than one count but fewer than ten. Being one base from a much bigger clone, this may be a read error. This likely comes from a read error, as the CDR3 has no conserved phenylalanine or tryptophan at its end. No DNA is shown, since the ends of the CDR3 on it are uncertain; the CDR3 is the one TCRdb lists. The chain links TRBV6-1 to TRBJ2-3; the DNA was not compared with TRBD1, the D call given in the table. The germline V gene encodes CDR1 MNHNS and CDR2 SASEGT. The CDR3 spans 14 amino acids, including both terminal residues. The CDR3 spells CASTWTDLSYEQYL.